This T cell receptor (beta chain) was recovered during a study of T cells in Graves' hyperthyroidism and ophthalmopathy. Study-level findings and limits: Most thyroid clonotypes expanded above 0.001 were also detected in blood. Stable hyperthyroidism was told apart from ophthalmopathy by a model built on 13 V-J features.

Many counts were recorded for this clonotype. Its antigen is as yet unknown. Authors of the study amplified TCR beta CDR3 regions from RNA transcripts. In the first-round RT-PCR of the TCR CDR3, the HTBI primer set was used. From the multiplex PCR reads, TCRdb called clonotypes with MiXCR, one entry per CDR3 protein. The data contain fewer than 550,000 distinct CDR3 sequences, around a quarter of them singletons. This CDR3 is 14 amino acids long. V was cut by 6 bases and J by 3 bases, with 14 bases left in between. The V and J genes are TRBV12-3 or TRBV12-4 and TRBJ1-2; unclear D gene. This receptor was obtained from a woman aged 25-40 years with Graves' ophthalmopathy. Input material: blood. The CDR3 reads CASSPRTGYYGYTF. As DNA, the CDR3 is TGTGCCAGCAGCCCTCGGACCGGATACTATGGCTACACCTTC.